These 28 T cell receptor beta chains were all obtained from the same sample, sequenced in a study of blood T cells in healthy people across ages. Combining a sample-barcoded 5' primer with a J-beta primer mix, a second PCR ran for roughly 6 to 12 cycles. TCRdb used MiXCR to reprocess the 5' RACE reads, holding one entry per CDR3 protein. The sample holds hundreds of thousands of distinct CDR3 sequences, 29% seen once. Sequenced input: blood. These receptors were taken from a woman aged 80 or over in good health.

The V call is TRBV6-1, the J call TRBJ2-1, with 10 bases matching TRBD2. The CDR3 consists of 15 residues. J gave up 4 bases and V 0 bases, and 0 bases lay outside the gene matches. Germline V gene lookup returns CDR1 MNHNS and CDR2 SASEGT. The CDR3: CASSEAAGGYNEQFF. CDR3 bases: TGTGCCAGCAGTGAAGCAGCGGGAGGGTACAATGAGCAGTTCTTC.

This clonotype has at least ten counts. The V gene is TRBV11-2, the J gene TRBJ1-5; D uncertain. Germline V lookup: CDR1 SGHAT, CDR2 FQNNGV. The CDR3 loop spans 15 amino acids. Trimming took 2 bases from V and 2 from J, leaving 10 bases between them. The CDR3 region has the DNA TGTGCCAGCAGCTTAAGTAATGACGGCAATCAGCCCCAGCATTTT. Translating it yields CASSLSNDGNQPQHF.

This clonotype was recorded only once. This may arise from a read error, as a much more abundant clone is one base away. The genes are TRBV3-1 and TRBJ1-2; the D is unclear. Per the germline V gene, CDR1 is LGHDT and CDR2 is YNNKEL (reference sequence). The CDR3 extends over 14 amino acids. This chain's CDR3 is CAGSQDLRVEGYTF. CDR3 nucleotides: TGTGCCGGCAGCCAAGATCTCCGGGTAGAGGGCTACACCTTC.

This clonotype has more than one count but fewer than ten. V is TRBV27 and J is TRBJ1-6; 8 bases agree with TRBD1. The ends lost 0 bases at V and 0 bases at J; junction bases unmatched: 7. CDR1 and CDR2 from the germline V gene are MNHEY and SMNVEV (reference sequence). The CDR3 totals 19 residues. The CDR3 DNA is TGTGCCAGCAGTTTATCGGCAGGGGGCCTAAGCTCCTATAATTCACCCCTCCACTTT. It specifies CASSLSAGGLSSYNSPLHF.

This clonotype has at least ten counts. The chain joins TRBV6-5 to TRBJ2-1; D unclear. The CDR3 runs to 13 residues. V gave up 7 bases and J gave up 9 bases, with 16 bases separating them. Germline CDR1 MNHEY, CDR2 SVGAGI. The CDR3 DNA follows: TGTGCCAGCACCCCCTCTAGGGCGCTTGAGCAGTTCTTC. The encoded protein is CASTPSRALEQFF.

This clonotype was recorded many times. The V and J genes are TRBV7-2 and TRBJ2-3; weak D call: TRBD2 (6 bases). The V and J ends lost 1 base and 4 bases respectively, with 15 bases between them. The CDR3 is 16 amino acids. Germline CDR1 SGHTA, CDR2 FQGNSA. The CDR3 protein is CASSLDRRGKADTQYF. CDR3 nucleotide sequence: TGTGCCAGCAGCTTAGATCGCCGGGGGAAGGCAGATACGCAGTATTTT.

Note on this clonotype: Being one base from a much bigger clone, this may be a read error. The chain employs TRBV6-2 or TRBV6-3 and TRBJ2-7; D not resolved. Trimming took off 2 bases at V and 3 bases at J, with 5 bases between the two ends. CDR1 and CDR2 (germline): MNHEY, SVGEGT. The length of the CDR3 is 12 residues. The CDR3 DNA follows: TGTGCCAGCAGTTACGGGGTCTACGAGCAGTACTTC. As protein: CASSYGVYEQYF.

DNA for the CDR3: TGTGCCAGCAGTTCCCCCTCGGGAGGGGATACGCAGTATTTT. This sequence encodes CASSSPSGGDTQYF. The chain carries TRBV12-3 or TRBV12-4 and TRBJ2-3, with TRBD2 identical over 8 bases. Losses at the gene ends were 4 bases for V and 6 bases for J; bases not matched to a gene: 6. The CDR3 length is 14 residues.

The chain combines TRBV27 with TRBJ1-5; TRBD1 aligns across 11 bases. Germline V gene lookup returns CDR1 MNHEY and CDR2 SMNVEV (reference sequence). The trim removed 5 bases at V and 8 bases at J, leaving 8 bases unmatched. The CDR3 is 15 amino acids. CDR3 amino acids: CASSPLGQGGKPQHF. CDR3 coding DNA: TGTGCCAGCAGTCCGTTGGGACAGGGGGGGAAGCCCCAGCATTTT.

This clonotype appeared many times. This chain connects TRBV9 to TRBJ2-7; a weak D match, TRBD2 (5 bases). The CDR3 runs 15 residues. Germline V gene lookup returns CDR1 SGDLS and CDR2 YYNGEE. Trimming stripped 0 bases from V and 3 bases from J, with 13 bases between. CDR3 region: CASSVGVGVNYEQYF. CDR3 coding DNA: TGTGCCAGCAGCGTAGGGGTCGGGGTGAACTACGAGCAGTACTTC.

This clonotype was seen repeatedly, ten times or more. The chain couples TRBV4-3 to TRBJ2-1; D is perhaps TRBD1 (5 bases). V shed 1 base and J shed 3 bases, with 13 bases lying between them. The CDR3 totals 16 residues. The V gene's germline CDR1 is LGHNA and CDR2 YSLEER. Written as DNA, the CDR3 is TGCGCCAGCAGCCAAGGACAGAACAATCGCTACAATGAGCAGTTCTTC. It codes for CASSQGQNNRYNEQFF.

Comments on this clonotype: A much larger clone differs by one base, so this may be a read error. The chain employs TRBV27 and TRBJ2-1; a possible D gene is TRBD1 (5 bases). Germline CDR1 MNHEY, CDR2 SMNVEV (reference sequence). The CDR3 sequence is 15 residues long. CDR3 sequence (DNA): TGTACCAGCACCCCGGACCAGGGCTCCTACAATGAGCAGTTCTTC. It translates to CTSTPDQGSYNEQFF.

This clonotype showed up just a few times. The V gene is TRBV12-3 or TRBV12-4, the J gene TRBJ1-2, with 7 bases aligning to TRBD1. This CDR3 is built from 15 residues. The V segment lost 5 bases and the J segment 8 bases; nucleotides outside the gene matches: 14. The CDR3 loop is CASSQTDRLWFGYTF. The CDR3 nucleotides read TGTGCCAGCAGTCAAACGGACAGGTTATGGTTCGGCTACACCTTC.

The sample holds many counts of this clonotype. The chain has TRBV9 and TRBJ2-1; 10 bases are a match to TRBD2. This CDR3 is 15 amino acids long. Trimming took 0 bases from V and 7 from J; bases not matched to a gene: 4. Germline V gene sequence: CDR1 SGDLS, CDR2 YYNGEE. Here the CDR3 DNA reads TGTGCCAGCAGCGTAGATCTAGCGGGGGTAAATGAGCAGTTCTTC. It encodes CASSVDLAGVNEQFF.

This clonotype was recorded at least ten times. The rearrangement links TRBV6-5 to TRBJ1-2, with D tentatively TRBD1 (5 bases). This CDR3 has 13 amino acids. Germline CDR1 reads MNHEY; CDR2 reads SVGAGI. V was clipped by 2 bases and J by 4 bases, with 8 bases between them. This chain's CDR3 is CASSYQGIYGYTF. DNA of the CDR3: TGTGCCAGCAGTTACCAGGGAATCTATGGCTACACCTTC.

This clonotype was found many times. The chain links TRBV20-1 to TRBJ2-4; weak D call: TRBD2 (5 bases). Trimming left V 6 bases short and J 3 bases short, with 12 bases between. CDR1 is DFQATT and CDR2 is SNEGSKA in the germline V gene (reference sequence). The length of the CDR3 is 13 residues. The chain's CDR3 is CSAPPGVKNIQYF. Here the CDR3 DNA reads TGCAGTGCCCCCCCCGGGGTCAAAAACATTCAGTACTTC.

In this sample, this clonotype turned up a few times. The rearrangement joins TRBV18 to TRBJ1-5; 9 nucleotides align to TRBD1. Germline V gene sequence: CDR1 KGHSH, CDR2 LQKENI. Losses at the gene ends were 3 bases for V and 5 bases for J; bases not matched to a gene: 2. CDR3 size: 14 residues. In nucleotides, the CDR3 is TGTGCCAGCTCACCCCGACAGGGGGATCAGCCCCAGCATTTT. Residues: CASSPRQGDQPQHF. Supplemented by reference TRBV18 and TRBJ1-5, the full variable domain reads NAGVMQNPRHLVRRRGQEARLRCSPMKGHSHVYWYRQLPEEGLKFMVYLQKENIIDESGMPKERFSAEFPKEGPSILRIQQVVRGDSAAYFCASSPRQGDQPQHFGDGTRLSIL.

A few counts support this clonotype. This rearrangement joins TRBV10-2 to TRBJ1-6; no definite D call. There are 18 residues in the CDR3. Trimming removed 2 bases at V and 2 bases at J, with 16 bases between. From germline, CDR1 is WSHSY and CDR2 SAAADI. The CDR3 DNA reads as TGCGCCAGCAGTGAGGGTAGTTGGGGTGGAACCTATAATTCACCCCTCCACTTT. It yields the protein CASSEGSWGGTYNSPLHF.

This clonotype has more than one count but fewer than ten. V usage is TRBV19 and J usage is TRBJ2-1; 9 nucleotides align to TRBD1. The CDR3 runs to 16 residues. CDR1 is LNHDA and CDR2 is SQIVND in the germline V gene (reference sequence). J was trimmed by 3 bases and V by 5 bases; bases with no gene match: 8. CDR3 loop: CASSPKDRGHYNEQFF. CDR3 nucleotides: TGTGCCAGTAGTCCCAAGGACAGGGGCCACTACAATGAGCAGTTCTTC.

Ten or more counts support this clonotype. The chain links TRBV7-2 to TRBJ1-6; D is unresolved. Trimming removed 2 bases from V and 7 bases from J, with 12 bases in between. CDR1 SGHTA and CDR2 FQGNSA come from the germline V gene. This CDR3 has 15 amino acids. CDR3 amino acids: CASSLRVTSNSPLHF. Written as DNA, the CDR3 is TGTGCCAGCAGCTTACGTGTCACCTCGAATTCACCCCTCCACTTT.

The genes are TRBV20-1 and TRBJ1-2; TRBD1 matches 8 bases. There are 12 residues in the CDR3. Germline V gene data show CDR1 as DFQATT and CDR2 as SNEGSKA (reference sequence). The CDR3 loop is CRAADREHGYTF. CDR3 DNA: TGCAGGGCCGCGGACAGGGAACATGGCTACACCTTC.

The rearrangement joins TRBV24-1 to TRBJ2-5; D possibly corresponds to TRBD1 (5 bases). V lost 3 bases and J 11 bases, leaving 24 bases between the germline ends. Germline V CDR1 and CDR2: KGHDR, SFDVKD. The CDR3 loop spans 16 amino acids. The CDR3 here is CATSDRRQQDDNEQYF. The CDR3, as DNA: TGTGCCACCAGTGATCGGAGACAGCAGGACGACAATGAGCAGTACTTC.

The chain recombines TRBV14 with TRBJ2-5; 7 bases are shared with TRBD1. This CDR3 comprises 15 residues. Germline CDR1 is SGHDN and CDR2 is FVKESK. Trimming cost V 0 bases and J 5 bases; bases outside gene matches: 6. The CDR3 DNA reads TGTGCCAGCAGCCAAGAATACAGGGGCAGGGAGACCCAGTACTTC. It codes for CASSQEYRGRETQYF.

This sequence joins TRBV3-1 and TRBJ1-1; D is unresolved. Trimming removed 4 bases at V and 2 bases at J, with 23 bases between. CDR3 size: 18 residues. Germline V gene sequence: CDR1 LGHDT, CDR2 YNNKEL (reference sequence). The CDR3 is CASSPIYGEGNFNTEAFF. The CDR3, as DNA: TGTGCCAGCAGCCCAATTTACGGGGAAGGAAACTTTAACACTGAAGCTTTCTTT.

This clonotype was picked up many times. The J gene is TRBJ2-7, the V gene TRBV7-2; D may match TRBD1 or TRBD2 (6 bases each). The CDR3 is 15 amino acids. V gave up 2 bases and J gave up 4 bases, with 15 bases separating them. Per germline, CDR1 SGHTA and CDR2 FQGNSA. The CDR3 loop is CASSLNGGYFYEQYF. DNA of the CDR3: TGTGCCAGCAGCTTAAACGGGGGCTATTTTTACGAGCAGTACTTC.

This clonotype was observed at least ten times. The J gene is TRBJ2-3, the V gene TRBV7-2; maybe TRBD1 (6 bases). Looked up from germline, CDR1 is SGHTA and CDR2 is FQGNSA. Trimming shortened V by 6 bases and J by 1 base, and 17 bases separated the two germline ends. The CDR3 is made up of 16 amino acids. As DNA, the CDR3 is TGTGCCAGCAGTTTTAGACAGGCTGGGGGCACAGATACGCAGTATTTT. Translation: CASSFRQAGGTDTQYF.

This clonotype has a count of ten or more. The V call is TRBV4-3, the J call TRBJ2-7; 8 bases fit TRBD1. Trimming took 4 bases from V and 4 from J; bases not matched to a gene: 24. Germline-derived CDR1 and CDR2 are LGHNA and YSLEER. This CDR3 is built from 20 residues. The DNA for the CDR3 is TGCGCCAGCAGCCTAGACGTCTTTCGATCGCGGGACAGGATCGGGTACGAGCAGTACTTC. Amino acids: CASSLDVFRSRDRIGYEQYF.

On this clonotype: This may be a read error: a much more frequent sequence differs by one nucleotide. This chain connects TRBV4-2 to TRBJ2-3; 14 bases agree with TRBD2. The V and J ends lost 1 base and 8 bases, in that order; junction bases with no gene match: 5. Germline lookup yields CDR1 LGHNA and CDR2 YNFKEQ. The CDR3 extends over 16 amino acids. CDR3 residues: CASSQGTSGGIGTQYF. CDR3 nucleotide sequence: TGTGCCAGCAGCCAAGGGACTAGCGGGGGGATTGGTACGCAGTATTTT.